This TCR beta chain was recovered during a study of blood T cell repertoires in COVID-19. Study at large: From the United States, Italy and Spain came samples of acute and convalescent COVID-19. PBMCs, B-cell-depleted T cells, or T cells were the source of the cDNA or gDNA that made up the material.

In the original workflow: How many nucleated cells were present was estimated from reference gene primer amplification. Produced via immunoSEQ multiplex PCR; TCRdb's table is partial and in-frame only. V and J calls and clone size follow that table, whereas D and trimming were derived from the DNA. This table has some 55,000 clones, more than 70% appearing once. Sample: peripheral blood. The receptor's source is a man between 60 and 75 years old with acute or convalescent COVID-19.

The CDR3 DNA reads TGTGCCAGCAGTTACCCCGGGAGAGCTAACTATGGCTACACCTTC. Its protein product is CASSYPGRANYGYTF. The chain couples TRBV6-2 or TRBV6-3 to TRBJ1-2; D is unclear. This CDR3 contains 15 residues. Germline V gene data show CDR1 as MNHEY and CDR2 as SVGEGT. V lost 2 bases and J 0 bases, leaving 10 bases between the germline ends.